This TCR beta chain was observed in a study of blood T cell repertoires in COVID-19 (TCRdb year 2020). Study-level background: Collaborator samples came from the United States, Italy and Spain and covered acute and convalescent phases of COVID-19. The material from the prospective study consisted of cDNA or gDNA derived from T cells, B-cell-depleted T cells, or PBMCs. Deeply sampled blood TCRbeta repertoires from subjects exposed to, actively infected with, or recovered from COVID-19 were included in the dataset. The repertoires were made available in a free public database intended to serve as a resource for research on the immune response to SARS-CoV-2. The samples were drawn from two sources: the first 160 participants of the ongoing ImmuneRACE study, and over 1,000 subjects contributed by 6 global collaborators. Sample metadata almost always included a de-identified subject ID, COVID-19 status, age in years and sex. Where available, HLA class I and class II types were obtained from metadata supplied by the sample provider rather than from assay-based typing.

Broader findings and caveats from the paper: The amount of clinical and demographic metadata varied by source and participant and was provided uncurated.

The germline V gene (reference sequence) gives CDR1 as LGHDT and CDR2 as YNNKEL. Deletion took 0 bases off V and 4 bases off J, with a span of 12 bases between the germline ends. From the cysteine through the phenylalanine, the CDR3 covers 15 amino acids. The DNA shown is the 45-base CDR3, in frame from base 1. The immunoSEQ Assay, a bias-controlled multiplex PCR, was used to amplify TCRbeta CDR3 regions from genomic DNA. Per the source publication's procedure: Nucleated cell counts per sample were estimated from amplification of reference gene primers within the assay. To quantify the absolute abundance of each unique TCRbeta CDR3 rearrangement, sequence reads were collapsed and filtered. For each sample, productive Simpson clonality was calculated as the square root of Simpson's diversity index across productive rearrangements. TCRdb limited this immuneACCESS table to in-frame rearrangements with V and J called. A share of clones is missing; checked studies link under half to unresolved V genes, and the rest is unexplained. The DNA was the basis for D and trimming; V, J and clone size are from that table. Counted in this sample were 150,000 to 170,000 clones; around 85% of them appeared once. The leading ten clones occupy approximately 32% of the sample.

Collaborating institutions collected whole blood in K2EDTA tubes following their own protocols. For TCRbeta analysis, collaborator samples were shipped as frozen whole blood, as isolated PBMCs, or as DNA extracted from either sample type. Comments on this clone: The antigen it binds to is not known. Base-call qualities are not available, and no considerably larger clone is one nucleotide away.

The sequenced sample was peripheral blood. The receptor's source is an older woman with acute or convalescent COVID-19. The V and J segments used are TRBV3-1 (or the pseudogene TRBV3-2) and TRBJ1-1; a tentative D match to TRBD1 spans 5 bases. The CDR3 protein: CASSQENRYGTEAFF. Here is the DNA: TGTGCCAGCAGCCAAGAAAACAGGTATGGCACTGAAGCTTTCTTT.